The rows below give T cell receptor beta chains drawn from one sample of a study of OX40 agonist ivuxolimab in advanced cancers. Clones were sequenced by immunoSEQ multiplex PCR, and TCRdb holds only the in-frame ones, with some missing. Of fewer than 70,000 clones listed, 87% are singletons. Sample: CD4+ or CD8+ T cells sorted from blood, taken in a trial of the OX40 agonist ivuxolimab. These receptors all come from an adult with an advanced solid tumor such as melanoma, head and neck, liver or kidney cancer. CDR3s include the opening cysteine and the closing phenylalanine or tryptophan. A D gene is named only where the DNA matches it firmly. Only part of the rows carry a size: once, few, many, or a class if the clone is expanded.

len,v_gene,d_gene,abundance,j_gene,CDR3nt,CDR3aa
15,TRBV6-5,NA,NA,TRBJ1-5,TGTGCCAGCAGTGACTTTTTTGGGTTCAATCAGCCCCAGCATTTT,CASSDFFGFNQPQHF
14,TRBV10-2,NA,NA,TRBJ2-1,TGCGCCAGCAGCGAACCCCCTAGATTCAATGAGCAGTTCTTC,CASSEPPRFNEQFF
12,TRBV7-2,TRBD1,NA,TRBJ1-1,TGTGCCAGCAGCCTCAGGGGGAACGGAGCTTTCTTT,CASSLRGNGAFF
19,TRBV4-1,TRBD2,few,TRBJ2-7,TGCGCCAGCAGCCAAGAAAGATGGACTAGCGGAATTAAAGAACCCGAGCAGTACTTC,CASSQERWTSGIKEPEQYF
20,TRBV14,NA,NA,TRBJ2-7,TGTGCCAGCAGCAATGGAATCGGTCCAGGAAGAGGAACTGTTTCCTACGAGCAGTACTTC,CASSNGIGPGRGTVSYEQYF
15,TRBV5-1,TRBD1,NA,TRBJ1-1,TGCGCCAGCAGCTTGTTTGGACAGGGGGGTACTGAAGCTTTCTTT,CASSLFGQGGTEAFF
13,TRBV28,NA,NA,TRBJ1-5,TGTGCCAGCAGTTTACCGGCCAATCAGCCCCAGCATTTT,CASSLPANQPQHF
15,TRBV30,NA,NA,TRBJ2-3,TGTGCCTGGGTATCTAACCTGATCCCCACAGATACGCAGTATTTT,CAWVSNLIPTDTQYF
16,TRBV28,TRBD1,NA,TRBJ2-2,TGTGCCAGCAGTTCGGTCTGGACAGGGGTTTCCGGGGAGCTGTTTTTT,CASSSVWTGVSGELFF
15,TRBV7-2,TRBD2,NA,TRBJ2-7,TGTGCCAGCAGCTTAGGGCCGGGGGGGACCTACGAGCAGTACTTC,CASSLGPGGTYEQYF
16,TRBV4-2,TRBD1,NA,TRBJ1-4,TGTGCCAGCAGCCAAGCTACCCGACAGGGGGGAGAAAAACTGTTTTTT,CASSQATRQGGEKLFF
19,TRBV5-4,TRBD2,NA,TRBJ2-6,TGTGCCAGCTCACTAGGGGCGGGAGCGTCATTCTCTGGGGCCAACGTCCTGACTTTC,CASSLGAGASFSGANVLTF
17,TRBV19,NA,NA,TRBJ1-5,TGTGCCAGTAGTAGGCCGTGGGGGGAGCGGAGCAATCAGCCCCAGCATTTT,CASSRPWGERSNQPQHF
13,TRBV15,NA,NA,TRBJ1-1,TGTGCCACCAGCAGAGATTCCAGGATTTCAGCTTTCTTT,CATSRDSRISAFF
16,TRBV28,TRBD2,NA,TRBJ2-4,TGTGCCAGCAGGGCCGGACTAGCGGTAGCCAAAAACATTCAGTACTTC,CASRAGLAVAKNIQYF
15,TRBV9,NA,NA,TRBJ1-4,TGTGCCAGCAGCGTAGGTAATGGGGTGGTTGAAAAACTGTTTTTT,CASSVGNGVVEKLFF
18,TRBV11-3,TRBD2,NA,TRBJ2-1,TGTGCCAGCAGCTTCACCGCGTCGGGGGGAAGCTCCTACAATGAGCAGTTCTTC,CASSFTASGGSSYNEQFF
16,TRBV28,NA,NA,TRBJ2-1,TGTGCCAGCAGTTTACCAGACAGAAGCTCCTACAATGAGCAGTTCTTC,CASSLPDRSSYNEQFF
15,TRBV5-6,NA,few,TRBJ1-3,TGTGCCAGCACCGGGTTGGGGAGTCTTGGAAACACCATATATTTT,CASTGLGSLGNTIYF
15,TRBV5-6,NA,once,TRBJ1-5,TGTGCCAGCAGCTTCCGGCAGGTGGGCAATCAGCCCCAGCATTTT,CASSFRQVGNQPQHF
13,TRBV6-1,NA,NA,TRBJ1-5,TGTGCCAGCAGGGATACTGGCAATCAGCCCCAGCATTTT,CASRDTGNQPQHF
12,TRBV18,NA,NA,TRBJ2-7,TGTGCCAGCTCACCAACTTTAGAGGAGCAGTACTTC,CASSPTLEEQYF
16,TRBV28,TRBD2,few,TRBJ2-3,TGTGCCAGCAGACCCTTACTAGCGGGAGGGCCAGATACGCAGTATTTT,CASRPLLAGGPDTQYF
14,TRBV4-2,TRBD2,few,TRBJ2-7,TGTGCCAGCAGCCAAGGGGCGGGAGGGCCCAGGCAGTACTTC,CASSQGAGGPRQYF
14,TRBV30,TRBD1,NA,TRBJ1-2,TGTGCCTGGAGCTGGGACAGGGCGGGTTATGGCTACACCTTC,CAWSWDRAGYGYTF
11,TRBV28,NA,NA,TRBJ1-1,TGTGCCAGCGGAGACAACACTGAAGCTTTCTTT,CASGDNTEAFF